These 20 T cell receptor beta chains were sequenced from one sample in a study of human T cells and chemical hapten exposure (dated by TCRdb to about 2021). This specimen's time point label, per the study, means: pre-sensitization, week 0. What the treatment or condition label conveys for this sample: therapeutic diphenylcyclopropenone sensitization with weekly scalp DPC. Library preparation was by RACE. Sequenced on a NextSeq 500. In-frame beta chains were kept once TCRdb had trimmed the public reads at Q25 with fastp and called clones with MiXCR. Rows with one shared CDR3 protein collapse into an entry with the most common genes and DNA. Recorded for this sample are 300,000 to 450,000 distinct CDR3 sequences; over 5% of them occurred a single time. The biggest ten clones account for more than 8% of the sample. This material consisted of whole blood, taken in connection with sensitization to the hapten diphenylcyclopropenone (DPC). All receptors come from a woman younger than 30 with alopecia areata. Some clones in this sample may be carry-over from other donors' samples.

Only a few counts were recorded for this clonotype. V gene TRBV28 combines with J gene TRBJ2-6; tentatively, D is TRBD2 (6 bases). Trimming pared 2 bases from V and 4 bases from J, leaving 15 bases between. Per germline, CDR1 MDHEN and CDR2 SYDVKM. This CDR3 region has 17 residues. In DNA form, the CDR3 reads TGTGCCAGCAGTTTAATTTCCGGAGGGGTCGGGGCCAACGTCCTGACTTTC. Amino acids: CASSLISGGVGANVLTF. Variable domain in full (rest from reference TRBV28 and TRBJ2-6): DVKVTQSSRYLVKRTGEKVFLECVQDMDHENMFWYRQDPGLGLRLIYFSYDVKMKEKGDIPEGYSVSREKKERFSLILESASTNQTSMYLCASSLISGGVGANVLTFGAGSRLTVL.

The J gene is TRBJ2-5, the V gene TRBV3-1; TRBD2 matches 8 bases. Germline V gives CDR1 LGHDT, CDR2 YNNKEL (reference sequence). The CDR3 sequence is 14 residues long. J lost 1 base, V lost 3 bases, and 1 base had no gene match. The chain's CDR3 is CASSQGLVQETQYF. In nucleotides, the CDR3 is TGTGCCAGCAGCCAGGGACTAGTCCAAGAGACCCAGTACTTC.

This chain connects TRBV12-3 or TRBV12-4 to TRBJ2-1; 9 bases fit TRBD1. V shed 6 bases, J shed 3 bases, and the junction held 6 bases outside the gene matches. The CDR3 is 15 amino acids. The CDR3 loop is CASSPGQGYYNEQFF. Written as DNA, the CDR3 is TGTGCCAGCAGCCCCGGACAGGGGTACTACAATGAGCAGTTCTTC.

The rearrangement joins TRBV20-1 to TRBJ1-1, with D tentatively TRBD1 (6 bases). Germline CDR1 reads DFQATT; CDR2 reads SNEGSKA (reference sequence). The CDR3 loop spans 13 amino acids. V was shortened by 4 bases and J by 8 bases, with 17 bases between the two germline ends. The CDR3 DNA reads TGCAGTGCTACGGAAACAGGGTTTGGGGAAGCTTTCTTT. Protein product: CSATETGFGEAFF.

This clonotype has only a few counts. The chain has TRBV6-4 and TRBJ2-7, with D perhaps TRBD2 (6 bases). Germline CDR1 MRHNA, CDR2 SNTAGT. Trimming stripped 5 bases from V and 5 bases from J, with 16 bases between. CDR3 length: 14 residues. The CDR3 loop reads CASSQEGSGHEQYF. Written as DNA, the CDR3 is TGTGCCAGCAGTCAGGAGGGGAGCGGCCACGAGCAGTACTTC.

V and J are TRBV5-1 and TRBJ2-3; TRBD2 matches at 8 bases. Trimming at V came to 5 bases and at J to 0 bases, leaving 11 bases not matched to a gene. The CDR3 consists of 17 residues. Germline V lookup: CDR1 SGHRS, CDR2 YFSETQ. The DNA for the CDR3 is TGCGCCAGCAGGTTTTTAGCGGGGAAGACTAGCACAGATACGCAGTATTTT. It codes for CASRFLAGKTSTDTQYF.

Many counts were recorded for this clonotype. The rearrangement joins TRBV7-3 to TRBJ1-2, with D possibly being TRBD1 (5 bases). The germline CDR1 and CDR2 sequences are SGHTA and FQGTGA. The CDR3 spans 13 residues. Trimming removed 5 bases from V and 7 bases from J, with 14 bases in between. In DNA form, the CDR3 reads TGTGCCAGCAGCCCCGGGCAGGGAAGTGGCTACACCTTC. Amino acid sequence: CASSPGQGSGYTF.

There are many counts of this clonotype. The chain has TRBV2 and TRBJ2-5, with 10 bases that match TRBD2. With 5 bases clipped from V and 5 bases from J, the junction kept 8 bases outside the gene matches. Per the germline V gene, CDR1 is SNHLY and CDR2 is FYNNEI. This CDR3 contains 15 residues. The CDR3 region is CASSNSGGPLETQYF. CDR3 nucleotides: TGTGCCAGCAGTAATAGCGGGGGGCCGTTGGAGACCCAGTACTTC.

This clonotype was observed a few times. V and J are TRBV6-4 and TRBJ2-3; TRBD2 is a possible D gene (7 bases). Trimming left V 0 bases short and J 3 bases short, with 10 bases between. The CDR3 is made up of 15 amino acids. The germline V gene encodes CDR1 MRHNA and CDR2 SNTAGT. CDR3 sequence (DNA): TGTGCCAGCAGTGACTCAGGGGGAGGGACAGATACGCAGTATTTT. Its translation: CASSDSGGGTDTQYF.

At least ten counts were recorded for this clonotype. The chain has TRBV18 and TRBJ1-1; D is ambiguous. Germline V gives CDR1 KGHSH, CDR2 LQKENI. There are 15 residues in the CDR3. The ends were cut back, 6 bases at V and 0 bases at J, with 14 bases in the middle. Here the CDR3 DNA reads TGTGCCAGCTCGCTTAACGGACGGATGAACACTGAAGCTTTCTTT. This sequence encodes CASSLNGRMNTEAFF.

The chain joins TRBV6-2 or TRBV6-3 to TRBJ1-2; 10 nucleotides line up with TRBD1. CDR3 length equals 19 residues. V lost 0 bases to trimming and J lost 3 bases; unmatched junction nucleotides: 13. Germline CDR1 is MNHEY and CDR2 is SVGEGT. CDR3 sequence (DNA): TGTGCCAGCAGTTACTCAGAGACAGGGGGCGAAGTGACTTACTATGGCTACACCTTC. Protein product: CASSYSETGGEVTYYGYTF.

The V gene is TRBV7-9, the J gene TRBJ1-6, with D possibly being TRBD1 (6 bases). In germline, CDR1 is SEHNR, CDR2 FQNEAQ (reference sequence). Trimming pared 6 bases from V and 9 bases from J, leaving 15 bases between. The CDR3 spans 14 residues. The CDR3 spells CASRMGTSGSPLHF. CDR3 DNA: TGTGCCAGCAGGATGGGGACATCCGGTTCACCCCTCCACTTT.

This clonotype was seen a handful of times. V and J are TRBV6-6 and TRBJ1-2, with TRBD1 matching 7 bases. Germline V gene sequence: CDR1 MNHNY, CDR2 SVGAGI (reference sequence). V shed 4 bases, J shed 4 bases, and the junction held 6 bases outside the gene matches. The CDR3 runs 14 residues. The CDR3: CASSSTGVRYGYTF. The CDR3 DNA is TGTGCCAGCAGTTCCACAGGGGTTCGCTATGGCTACACCTTC.

CDR3 in amino acids: CASSLNPKAGGPWETQYF. The CDR3 bases are TGTGCCAGCAGCTTAAACCCAAAAGCGGGGGGCCCCTGGGAGACCCAGTACTTC. The chain employs TRBV7-2 and TRBJ2-5; 9 bases are shared with TRBD2. Germline V gene lookup returns CDR1 SGHTA and CDR2 FQGNSA. This CDR3 has 18 amino acids. V trimming: 2 bases; J trimming: 5 bases; junction bases outside the gene matches: 15.

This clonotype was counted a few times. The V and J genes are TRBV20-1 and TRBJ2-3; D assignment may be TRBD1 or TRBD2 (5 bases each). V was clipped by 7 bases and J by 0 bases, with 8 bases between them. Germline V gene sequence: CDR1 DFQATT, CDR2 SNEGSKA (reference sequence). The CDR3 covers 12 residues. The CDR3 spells CSGGASTDTQYF. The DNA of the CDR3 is TGCAGTGGAGGGGCCAGCACAGATACGCAGTATTTT.

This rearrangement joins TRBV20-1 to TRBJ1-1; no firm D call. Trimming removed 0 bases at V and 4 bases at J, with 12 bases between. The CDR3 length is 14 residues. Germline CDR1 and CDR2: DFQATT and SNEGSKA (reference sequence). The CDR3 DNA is TGCAGTGCTAGAGAAGGGCACCTAGGCACTGAAGCTTTCTTT. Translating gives CSAREGHLGTEAFF.

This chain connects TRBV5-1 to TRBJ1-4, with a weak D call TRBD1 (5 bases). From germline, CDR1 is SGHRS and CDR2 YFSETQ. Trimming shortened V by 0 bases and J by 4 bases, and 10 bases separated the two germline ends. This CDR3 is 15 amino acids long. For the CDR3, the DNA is TGCGCCAGCAGCTTGGCCGGGACGATTAATGAAAAACTGTTTTTT. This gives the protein CASSLAGTINEKLFF.

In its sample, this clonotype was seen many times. CDR3 in amino acids: CASRTQRGLEPQHF. Here the CDR3 DNA reads TGTGCCAGCAGAACGCAAAGGGGGCTGGAGCCCCAGCATTTT. V gene TRBV6-6 combines with J gene TRBJ1-5; 7 nucleotides line up with TRBD1. This CDR3 comprises 14 residues. The germline CDR1 and CDR2 sequences are MNHNY and SVGAGI (reference sequence). V was clipped by 6 bases and J by 8 bases; unmatched bases: 10.

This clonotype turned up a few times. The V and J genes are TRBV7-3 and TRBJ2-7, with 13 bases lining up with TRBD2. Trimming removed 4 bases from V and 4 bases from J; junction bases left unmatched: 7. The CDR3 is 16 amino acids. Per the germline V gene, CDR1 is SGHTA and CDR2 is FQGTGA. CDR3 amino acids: CASSSLAGGLLYEQYF. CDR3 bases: TGTGCCAGCAGCTCACTAGCGGGGGGGCTTTTGTACGAGCAGTACTTC.

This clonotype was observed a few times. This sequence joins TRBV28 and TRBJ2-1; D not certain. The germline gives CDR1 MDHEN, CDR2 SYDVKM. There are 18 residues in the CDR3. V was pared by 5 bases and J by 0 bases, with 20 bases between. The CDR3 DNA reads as TGTGCCAGCAGTCCTCCTACGAGCGTGGGTACCTCCTACAATGAGCAGTTCTTC. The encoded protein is CASSPPTSVGTSYNEQFF.